This TCR beta chain was captured by sequencing in a study of identical twins. The CDR3 extends over 13 amino acids. Germline V gives CDR1 SGHRS, CDR2 YFSETQ. This clonotype has a count of ten or more. Its antigen remains unknown. An end of the junction does not agree with germline; a read error may underlie this. TCRdb called the 5' RACE reads again in MiXCR, with one record for every CDR3 protein. The repertoire includes around 550,000 distinct CDR3 sequences, over 12% of them detected once, and nearly 0.45% sits in the top ten. General study points: Sequences that were beta out-of-frame showed weaker excess twin sharing.

Another study also made use of these data, one on yellow fever vaccine responses in identical twins. That study reports: Twins' vaccine T cell responses reportedly seemed partly convergent and partly personalized.

What was sequenced was CD4+ T cells sorted from blood. The gene calls are TRBV5-1 and TRBJ1-1; possible D gene TRBD1, 6 bases. The receptor was derived from a woman younger than 35 in good health. The CDR3 DNA reads as TGTGCCAGCAGCCAACAGGGGAACACTGAAGCTTTCTTT. Translation gives CASSQQGNTEAFF.